This entry describes one T cell receptor (beta chain). The length of the CDR3 is 16 residues. Germline V gene lookup returns CDR1 LNHDA and CDR2 SQIVND (reference sequence). The germline V and J ends were trimmed by 7 bases and 1 base, with 19 bases remaining between them. This specimen comes from a study of blood T cell repertoires in COVID-19. Study information: There were acute and convalescent COVID-19 samples, and they came from the United States, Italy and Spain. T cells, B-cell-depleted T cells, or PBMCs provided the cDNA or gDNA that served as material.

Under the authors' procedure: Estimated nucleated cell counts came from reference gene primer amplification. TCRdb's copy holds only in-frame clones and misses some; the assay was immunoSEQ multiplex PCR. The V and J calls and the clone size are those of that table, but D and trimming were determined from the DNA. The sample includes about 97,000 clones, 90% of them seen just once. The receptor comes from a man aged 55 to 70 with acute or convalescent COVID-19. Material for sequencing was peripheral blood. This chain connects TRBV19 to TRBJ1-2; TRBD1 might be the D (5 bases). As DNA, the CDR3 is TGTGCCAGTACCTTTATGGCCACAGGAAGTAACTATGGCTACACCTTC. It is translated as CASTFMATGSNYGYTF. The whole variable domain, remainder taken from reference TRBV19 and TRBJ1-2, is DGGITQSPKYLFRKEGQNVTLSCEQNLNHDAMYWYRQDPGQGLRLIYYSQIVNDFQKGDIAEGYSVSREKKESFPLTVTSAQKNPTAFYLCASTFMATGSNYGYTFGSGTRLTVV.